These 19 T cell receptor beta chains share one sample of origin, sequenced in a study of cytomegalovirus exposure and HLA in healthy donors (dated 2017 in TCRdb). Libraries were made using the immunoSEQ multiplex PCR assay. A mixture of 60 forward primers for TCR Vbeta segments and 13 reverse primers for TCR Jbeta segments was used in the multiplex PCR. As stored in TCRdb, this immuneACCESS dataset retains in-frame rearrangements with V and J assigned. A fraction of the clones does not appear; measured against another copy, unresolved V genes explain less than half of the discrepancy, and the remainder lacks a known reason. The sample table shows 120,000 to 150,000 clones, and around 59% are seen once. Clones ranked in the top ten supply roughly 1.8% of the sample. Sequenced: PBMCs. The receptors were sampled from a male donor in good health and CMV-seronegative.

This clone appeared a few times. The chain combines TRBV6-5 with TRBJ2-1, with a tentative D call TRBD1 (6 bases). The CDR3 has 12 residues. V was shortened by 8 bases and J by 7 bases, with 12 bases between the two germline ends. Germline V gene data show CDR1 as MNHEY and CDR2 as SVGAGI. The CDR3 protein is CASYRDRNEQFF. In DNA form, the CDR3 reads TGTGCCAGCTACAGGGATCGGAATGAGCAGTTCTTC.

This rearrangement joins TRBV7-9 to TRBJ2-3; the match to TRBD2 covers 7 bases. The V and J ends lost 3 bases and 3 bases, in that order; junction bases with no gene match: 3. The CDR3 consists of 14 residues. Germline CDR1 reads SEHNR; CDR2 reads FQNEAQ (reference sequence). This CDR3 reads CASSFGLGTDTQYF. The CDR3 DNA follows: TGTGCCAGCAGCTTTGGACTAGGTACAGATACGCAGTATTTT.

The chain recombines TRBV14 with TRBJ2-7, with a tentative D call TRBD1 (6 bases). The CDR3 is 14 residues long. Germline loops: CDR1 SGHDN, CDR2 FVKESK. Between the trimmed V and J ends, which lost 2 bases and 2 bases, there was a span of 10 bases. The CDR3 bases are TGTGCCAGCAGCCAATCATACAGGGCCTACGAGCAGTACTTC. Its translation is CASSQSYRAYEQYF.

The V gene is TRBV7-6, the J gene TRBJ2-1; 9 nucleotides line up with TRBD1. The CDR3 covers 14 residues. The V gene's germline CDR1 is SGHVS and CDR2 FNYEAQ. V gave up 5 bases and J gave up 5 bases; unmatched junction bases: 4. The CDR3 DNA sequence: TGTGCCAGCAGCCAATGGGACAGGGACAATGAGCAGTTCTTC. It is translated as CASSQWDRDNEQFF.

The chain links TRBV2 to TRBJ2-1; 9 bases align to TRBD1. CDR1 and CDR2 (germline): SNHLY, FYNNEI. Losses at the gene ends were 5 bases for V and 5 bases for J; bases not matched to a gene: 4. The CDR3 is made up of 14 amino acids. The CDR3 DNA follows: TGTGCCAGCAGTCGGGACAGGGTGAACAATGAGCAGTTCTTC. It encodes CASSRDRVNNEQFF.

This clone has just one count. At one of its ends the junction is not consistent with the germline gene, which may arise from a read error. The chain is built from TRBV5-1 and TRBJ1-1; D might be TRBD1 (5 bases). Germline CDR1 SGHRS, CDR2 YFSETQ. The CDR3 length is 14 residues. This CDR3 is CASTLGGVESEAFF. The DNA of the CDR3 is TGCGCCAGCACCTTGGGGGGAGTCGAGTCGGAAGCTTTCTTT.

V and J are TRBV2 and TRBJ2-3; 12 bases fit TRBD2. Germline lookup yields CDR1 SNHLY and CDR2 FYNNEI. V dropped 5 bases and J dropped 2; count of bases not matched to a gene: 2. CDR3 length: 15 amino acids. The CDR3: CASSLAGGATDTQYF. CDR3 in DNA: TGTGCCAGCAGTCTAGCGGGGGGGGCCACAGATACGCAGTATTTT.

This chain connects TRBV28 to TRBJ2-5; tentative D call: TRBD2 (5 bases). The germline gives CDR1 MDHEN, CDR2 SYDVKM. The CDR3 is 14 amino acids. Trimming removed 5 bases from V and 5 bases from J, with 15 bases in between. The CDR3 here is CASSPAGLGETQYF. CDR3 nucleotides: TGTGCCAGCAGTCCGGCGGGTCTAGGGGAGACCCAGTACTTC.

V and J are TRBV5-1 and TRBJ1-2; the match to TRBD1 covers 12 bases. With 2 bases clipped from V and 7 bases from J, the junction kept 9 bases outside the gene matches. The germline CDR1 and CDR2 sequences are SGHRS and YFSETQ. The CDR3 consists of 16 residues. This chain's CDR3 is CASSFNRDRGHSGYTF. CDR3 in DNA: TGCGCCAGCAGCTTTAACCGGGACAGGGGGCATTCTGGCTACACCTTC.

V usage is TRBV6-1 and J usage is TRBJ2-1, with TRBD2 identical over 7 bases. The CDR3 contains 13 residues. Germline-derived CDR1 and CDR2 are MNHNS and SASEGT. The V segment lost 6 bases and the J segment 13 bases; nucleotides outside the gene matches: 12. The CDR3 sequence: CASRDTGLLRQFF. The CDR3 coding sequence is TGTGCCAGCAGAGACACGGGACTACTCAGACAGTTCTTC.

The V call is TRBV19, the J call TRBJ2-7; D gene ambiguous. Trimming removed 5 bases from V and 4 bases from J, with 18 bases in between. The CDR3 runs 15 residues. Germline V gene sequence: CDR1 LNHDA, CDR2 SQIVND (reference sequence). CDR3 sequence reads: CASSVYEAARYEQYF. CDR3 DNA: TGTGCCAGTAGTGTCTATGAGGCAGCACGTTACGAGCAGTACTTC.

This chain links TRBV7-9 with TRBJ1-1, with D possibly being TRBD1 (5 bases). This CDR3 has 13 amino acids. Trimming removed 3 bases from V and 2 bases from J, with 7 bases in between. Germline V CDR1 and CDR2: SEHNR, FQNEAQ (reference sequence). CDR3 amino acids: CASSLDTNTEAFF. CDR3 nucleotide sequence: TGTGCCAGCAGCTTGGACACCAACACTGAAGCTTTCTTT. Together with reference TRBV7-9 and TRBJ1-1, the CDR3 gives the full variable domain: DTGVSQNPRHKITKRGQNVTFRCDPISEHNRLYWYRQTLGQGPEFLTYFQNEAQLEKSRLLSDRFSAERPKGSFSTLEIQRTEQGDSAMYLCASSLDTNTEAFFGQGTRLTVV.

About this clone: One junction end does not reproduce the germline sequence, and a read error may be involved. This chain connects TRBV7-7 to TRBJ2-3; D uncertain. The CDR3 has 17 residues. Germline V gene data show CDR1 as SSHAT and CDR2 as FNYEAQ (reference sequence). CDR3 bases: TGTGCTAGCAGCTCCCAGCAGGTCCTAAGCAGCACAGATACGCAGTATTTT. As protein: CASSSQQVLSSTDTQYF.

CDR3 residues: CASSPTTGENQPQHF. Written as DNA, the CDR3 is TGTGCCAGCTCACCAACAACAGGAGAAAATCAGCCCCAGCATTTT. This rearrangement joins TRBV18 to TRBJ1-5; perhaps TRBD1 as D (5 bases). There are 15 residues in the CDR3. The V end was cut by 2 bases, the J end by 4 bases, with 12 bases between. Germline V gives CDR1 KGHSH, CDR2 LQKENI.

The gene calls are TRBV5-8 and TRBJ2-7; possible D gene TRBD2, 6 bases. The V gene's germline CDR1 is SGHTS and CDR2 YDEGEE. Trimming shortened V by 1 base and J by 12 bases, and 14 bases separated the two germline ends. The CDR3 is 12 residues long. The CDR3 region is CASSLWRDPGYF. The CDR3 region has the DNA TGTGCCAGCAGCTTGTGGCGGGATCCGGGGTACTTC.

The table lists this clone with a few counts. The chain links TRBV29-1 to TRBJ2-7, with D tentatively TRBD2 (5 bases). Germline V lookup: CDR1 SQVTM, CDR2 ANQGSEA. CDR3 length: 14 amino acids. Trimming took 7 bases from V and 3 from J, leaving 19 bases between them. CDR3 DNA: TGCAGCGCGGCTGGCGGAGGCATTTACTACGAGCAGTACTTC. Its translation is CSAAGGGIYYEQYF.

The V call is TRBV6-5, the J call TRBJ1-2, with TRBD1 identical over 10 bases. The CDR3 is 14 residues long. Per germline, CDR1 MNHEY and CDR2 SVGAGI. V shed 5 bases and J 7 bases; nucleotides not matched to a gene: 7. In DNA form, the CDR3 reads TGTGCCAGCAGTCCCGGACAGGGGGAGGGTGGCTACACCTTC. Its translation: CASSPGQGEGGYTF.

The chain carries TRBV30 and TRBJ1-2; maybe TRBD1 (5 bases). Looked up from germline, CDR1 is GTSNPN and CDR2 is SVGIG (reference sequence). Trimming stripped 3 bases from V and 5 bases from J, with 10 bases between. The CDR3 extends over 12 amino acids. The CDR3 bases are TGTGCCTGGAGACCAGGGTGGTATGGCTACACCTTC. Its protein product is CAWRPGWYGYTF.

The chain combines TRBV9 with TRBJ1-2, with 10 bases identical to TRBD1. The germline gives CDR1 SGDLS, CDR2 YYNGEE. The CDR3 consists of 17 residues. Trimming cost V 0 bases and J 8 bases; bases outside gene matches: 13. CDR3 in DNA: TGTGCCAGCAGCGTAGGCCCCGGGACAGGGGAAGGGAAAGGCTACACCTTC. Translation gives CASSVGPGTGEGKGYTF.